Detailed here is one T cell receptor (beta chain). The sample comes from a study of blood T cell repertoires in COVID-19. The CDR3 is 14 residues long. Germline assignment: CDR1 SGHDT and CDR2 YYEEEE. After removal of 3 bases from V and 8 bases from J, the junction contained 4 bases not matched to a gene. The method was immunoSEQ multiplex PCR; TCRdb's version includes in-frame clones alone and lacks a portion of them. In the table there are around 400,000 clones, 87% of which are singletons. The sequencing sample was made of peripheral blood. The sequence was obtained from a woman in her 30s with COVID-19, enrolled during active disease. This chain links TRBV5-6 with TRBJ1-4, with TRBD1 identical over 10 bases. CDR3 sequence: CASSYLGQGEKLFF. Written as DNA, the CDR3 is TGTGCCAGCAGCTATTTGGGACAGGGGGAAAAACTGTTTTTT.